This TCR beta chain is from a study of cytomegalovirus exposure and HLA in healthy donors. The overall study: Roughly four fifths of 300 to 450 genotyped donors fell in the Caucasian-associated ancestry cluster.

Vbeta (60) and Jbeta (13) primers were used in the PCR. Sequencing was performed with immunoSEQ multiplex PCR; in TCRdb, only in-frame clones are kept and a portion is missing. The sample contains about 210,000 clones, about 80% of which appear only once. Trimming removed 1 base from V and 0 bases from J; junction bases left unmatched: 8. The CDR3 has 18 residues. Germline lookup yields CDR1 ENHRY and CDR2 SYGVKD. The J gene is TRBJ2-1, the V gene TRBV10-3; 8 positions agree with TRBD2. The origin of this receptor is a middle-aged man in good health and CMV-seropositive. Sequencing was done on a sample of PBMCs. The DNA of the CDR3 is TGTGCCATCAGTGAGTGGATAGCGGGAACTGCCTCCTACAATGAGCAGTTCTTC. It translates to CAISEWIAGTASYNEQFF.